The sequence of this TCR beta chain was determined in a study of radiotherapy plus CTLA-4 blockade in lung cancer. Study context: Among enrolled patients, approximately 18% responded and less than 40% achieved disease control.

The study gave focal radiation plus ipilimumab CTLA-4 blockade to patients with chemo-refractory metastatic non-small-cell lung cancer. The CDR3 runs to 12 residues. CDR1 and CDR2 (germline): MNHEY, SMNVEV (reference sequence). With 5 bases clipped from V and 10 bases from J, the junction kept 7 bases outside the gene matches. Study-wide results and limits: Some TCR clones had been derived from tumors. These clones expanded in peripheral blood after radiotherapy plus ipilimumab. Among reported predictors of response, early blood T cell clone dynamics with interferon-beta performed best.

Comments on this clone: Its antigen is not identified.

The table came from immunoSEQ multiplex PCR; TCRdb's copy has only in-frame clones and leaves some out. The sample records about 90,000 clones, around 72% being singletons. This TCR was recovered from a human donor with non-small cell lung cancer that progressed on radiotherapy plus ipilimumab. The chain recombines TRBV27 with TRBJ1-1; 7 bases are a match to TRBD1. The input for sequencing was peripheral blood, taken from a patient treated with radiotherapy plus ipilimumab. The CDR3 DNA follows: TGTGCCAGCAGTCAGCTACAGGGGATAGCTTTCTTT. This codes for CASSQLQGIAFF.